These 9 T cell receptor beta chains share one sample of origin, sequenced in a study of T cell repertoires in cytomegalovirus infection. Via MiXCR, TCRdb re-called the reads, giving one row per CDR3 protein. Among about 920,000 distinct CDR3 sequences listed, roughly 30% were seen once. These receptors have no identified antigens. The sequencing here drew on cultured CD8+ T cells from PBMCs, taken from culture after CMV antigen stimulation. The receptor source for this set is a human donor in good health (CMV status not recorded). Some clones in this sample may be carry-over from other donors' samples.

This clonotype was found a few times. The chain uses TRBV27 and TRBJ1-1, with 8 bases that match TRBD1. Germline loops: CDR1 MNHEY, CDR2 SMNVEV (reference sequence). The CDR3 runs to 15 residues. V was clipped by 8 bases and J by 0 bases; unmatched bases: 8. The CDR3 here is CASRTGLGVNTEAFF. The CDR3 DNA reads as TGTGCCAGCCGGACAGGGTTGGGGGTGAACACTGAAGCTTTCTTT.

The J gene is TRBJ2-7, the V gene TRBV19; D possibly corresponds to TRBD1 (5 bases). From germline, CDR1 is LNHDA and CDR2 SQIVND (reference sequence). CDR3 length equals 14 residues. Trimming took off 4 bases at V and 4 bases at J, with 14 bases between the two ends. This chain's CDR3 is CASSNAPGLYEQYF. The CDR3 DNA reads as TGTGCCAGTAGTAACGCGCCAGGGTTGTACGAGCAGTACTTC.

There are a few counts of this clonotype. The rearrangement links TRBV7-4 to TRBJ2-1; TRBD1 matches 7 bases. Per germline, CDR1 SGHVT and CDR2 SQSDAQ. The V gene end was trimmed by 2 bases and the J gene end by 4 bases; junction bases not matched to a gene: 8. This CDR3 has 16 amino acids. DNA of the CDR3: TGTGCCAGCAGCTTACAAACAGGGGTCGGATACAATGAGCAGTTCTTC. It encodes CASSLQTGVGYNEQFF.

This clonotype turned up a few times. The rearrangement joins TRBV6-4 to TRBJ2-1; 7 bases match TRBD1. V lost 2 bases and J lost 2; bases outside the gene matches: 6. Germline V gene data show CDR1 as MRHNA and CDR2 as SNTAGT. The CDR3 covers 16 residues. CDR3 DNA sequence: TGTGCCAGCAGTGACCCGGGACAGAAACCCTACAATGAGCAGTTCTTC. Residues: CASSDPGQKPYNEQFF.

The chain couples TRBV20-1 to TRBJ2-1, with a possible D match to TRBD1 (5 bases). This CDR3 spans 16 amino acids. Germline V gene sequence: CDR1 DFQATT, CDR2 SNEGSKA (reference sequence). Trimming took off 1 base at V and 4 bases at J, with 17 bases between the two ends. CDR3: CSARATDNGRYNEQFF. CDR3 bases: TGCAGTGCTAGAGCCACGGACAATGGAAGATACAATGAGCAGTTCTTC.

The rearrangement uses TRBV14 and TRBJ2-7, with TRBD2 as a possible D gene (5 bases). The CDR3 covers 13 residues. V lost 1 base to trimming and J lost 6 bases, with 10 bases between them. From germline, CDR1 is SGHDN and CDR2 FVKESK. The CDR3, as DNA: TGTGCCAGCAGCCAAGTTAGCCGGGGCGAGCAGTACTTC. Its protein product is CASSQVSRGEQYF.

Remarks on this clonotype: With a much larger clone just one base away, this may be a read error. The chain is built from TRBV12-3 or TRBV12-4 and TRBJ1-2; D gene ambiguous. CDR3 size: 14 residues. CDR3 coding DNA: TGTGCCGGCAGTTTCGATGGGAGCGGCTATGGCTACACCTTC. As protein: CAGSFDGSGYGYTF.

The table lists this clonotype with a few counts. The V and J genes are TRBV7-9 and TRBJ1-1, with 10 bases that match TRBD1. Per the germline V gene, CDR1 is SEHNR and CDR2 is FQNEAQ (reference sequence). The J segment lost 4 bases and the V segment lost 2 bases, leaving 10 bases of the junction unmatched. CDR3 length: 17 amino acids. The CDR3 sequence is CASSLLGTGDGVTEAFF. CDR3 nucleotides: TGTGCCAGCAGCTTATTAGGGACAGGGGACGGGGTCACTGAAGCTTTCTTT.

On this clonotype: Just one base apart from a much larger clone, this may be a read error. The chain couples TRBV7-6 to TRBJ1-2, with a weak D call TRBD1 (5 bases). The CDR3 has 14 residues. CDR1 SGHVS and CDR2 FNYEAQ come from the germline V gene. DNA of the CDR3: TGTGTCAGCAGCTTAGACAGTTCTAACTATGGCTACACCTTC. It codes for CVSSLDSSNYGYTF.